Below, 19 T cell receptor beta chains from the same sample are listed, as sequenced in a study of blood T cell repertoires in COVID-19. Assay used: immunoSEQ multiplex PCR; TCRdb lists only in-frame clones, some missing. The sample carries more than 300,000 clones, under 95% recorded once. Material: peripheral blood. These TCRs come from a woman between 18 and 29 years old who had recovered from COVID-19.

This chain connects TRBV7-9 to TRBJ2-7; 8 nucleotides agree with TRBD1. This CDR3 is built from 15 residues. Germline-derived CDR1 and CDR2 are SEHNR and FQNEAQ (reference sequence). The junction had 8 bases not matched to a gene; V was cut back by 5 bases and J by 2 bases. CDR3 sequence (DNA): TGTGCCAGCAGCCCACAGGGGGGCCACCCCTACGAGCAGTACGTC. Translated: CASSPQGGHPYEQYV.

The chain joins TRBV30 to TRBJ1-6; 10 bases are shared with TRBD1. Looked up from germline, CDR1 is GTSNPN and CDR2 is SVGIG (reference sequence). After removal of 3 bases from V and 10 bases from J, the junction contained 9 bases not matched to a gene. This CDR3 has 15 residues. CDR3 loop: CAWSAGTGEGSPLHF. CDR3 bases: TGTGCCTGGAGCGCCGGGACAGGGGAAGGATCACCCCTCCACTTT.

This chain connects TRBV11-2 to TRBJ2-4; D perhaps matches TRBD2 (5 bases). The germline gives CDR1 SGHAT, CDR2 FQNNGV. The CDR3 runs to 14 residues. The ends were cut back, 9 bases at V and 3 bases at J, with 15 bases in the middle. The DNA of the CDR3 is TGTGCCAGTGACGACGGGGAGCACAAAAACATTCAGTACTTC. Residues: CASDDGEHKNIQYF.

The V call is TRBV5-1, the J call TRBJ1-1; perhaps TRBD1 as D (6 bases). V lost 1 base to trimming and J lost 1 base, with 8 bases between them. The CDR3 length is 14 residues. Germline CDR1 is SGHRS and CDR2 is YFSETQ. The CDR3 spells CASSLLGANTEAFF. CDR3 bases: TGCGCCAGCAGCTTGCTGGGGGCGAACACTGAAGCTTTCTTT.

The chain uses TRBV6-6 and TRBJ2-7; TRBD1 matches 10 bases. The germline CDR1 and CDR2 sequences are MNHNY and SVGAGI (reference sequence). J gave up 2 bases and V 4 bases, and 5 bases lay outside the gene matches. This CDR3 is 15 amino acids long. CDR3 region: CASSSGQGGAYEQYV. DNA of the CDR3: TGTGCCAGCAGTTCAGGACAGGGGGGTGCCTACGAGCAGTACGTC.

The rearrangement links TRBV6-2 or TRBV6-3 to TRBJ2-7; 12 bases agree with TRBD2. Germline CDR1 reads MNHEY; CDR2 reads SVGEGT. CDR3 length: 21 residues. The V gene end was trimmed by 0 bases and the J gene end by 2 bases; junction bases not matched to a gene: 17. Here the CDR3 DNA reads TGTGCCAGCAGTTACTCCCCCCTGGGGGTCTGGACTAGCGGGGCTACCTACGAGCAGTACGTC. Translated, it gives CASSYSPLGVWTSGATYEQYV.

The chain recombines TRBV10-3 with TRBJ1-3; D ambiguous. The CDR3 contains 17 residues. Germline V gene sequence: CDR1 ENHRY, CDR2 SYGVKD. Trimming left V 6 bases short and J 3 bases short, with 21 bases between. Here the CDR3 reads CAISESFYSDNGNTIYF. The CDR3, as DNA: TGTGCCATCAGCGAGAGTTTCTATTCCGACAATGGAAACACCATATATTTT.

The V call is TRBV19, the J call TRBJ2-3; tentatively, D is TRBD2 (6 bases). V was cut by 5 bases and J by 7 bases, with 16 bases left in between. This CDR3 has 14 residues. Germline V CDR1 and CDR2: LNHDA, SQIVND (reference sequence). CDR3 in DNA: TGTGCCAGTAGTGGGGACTCGCCCCCCTATACGCAGTATTTT. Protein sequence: CASSGDSPPYTQYF.

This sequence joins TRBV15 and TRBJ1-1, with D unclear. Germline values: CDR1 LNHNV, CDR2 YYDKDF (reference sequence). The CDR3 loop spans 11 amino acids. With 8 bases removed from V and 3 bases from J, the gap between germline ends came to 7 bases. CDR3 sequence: CATRRDTEAFF. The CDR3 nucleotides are TGTGCCACCCGACGGGACACTGAAGCTTTCTTT.

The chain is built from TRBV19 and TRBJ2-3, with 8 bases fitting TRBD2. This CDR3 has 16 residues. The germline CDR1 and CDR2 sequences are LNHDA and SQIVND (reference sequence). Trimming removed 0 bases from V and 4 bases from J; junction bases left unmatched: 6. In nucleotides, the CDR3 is TGTGCCAGTAGTATAGATCCAGCGGGAGTGTCAGATACGCAGTATTTT. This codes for CASSIDPAGVSDTQYF. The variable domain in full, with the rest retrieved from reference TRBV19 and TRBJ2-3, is DGGITQSPKYLFRKEGQNVTLSCEQNLNHDAMYWYRQDPGQGLRLIYYSQIVNDFQKGDIAEGYSVSREKKESFPLTVTSAQKNPTAFYLCASSIDPAGVSDTQYFGPGTRLTVL.

The CDR3 coding sequence is TGTGCCAGCAGCTTGGTTCGGACAGCACAAGAGACCCAGTACTTC. It translates to CASSLVRTAQETQYF. The chain combines TRBV5-6 with TRBJ2-5; D is possibly TRBD1 (6 bases). This CDR3 is built from 15 residues. V was shortened by 0 bases and J by 2 bases, with 11 bases between the two germline ends. Germline V gene sequence: CDR1 SGHDT, CDR2 YYEEEE.

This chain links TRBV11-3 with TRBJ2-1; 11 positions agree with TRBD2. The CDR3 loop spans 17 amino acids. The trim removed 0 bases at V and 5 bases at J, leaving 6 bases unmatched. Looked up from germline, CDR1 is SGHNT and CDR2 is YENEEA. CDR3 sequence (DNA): TGTGCCAGCAGCTTAGATGGCTCACTAGCGGGGGACAATGAGCAGTTCTTC. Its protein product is CASSLDGSLAGDNEQFF.

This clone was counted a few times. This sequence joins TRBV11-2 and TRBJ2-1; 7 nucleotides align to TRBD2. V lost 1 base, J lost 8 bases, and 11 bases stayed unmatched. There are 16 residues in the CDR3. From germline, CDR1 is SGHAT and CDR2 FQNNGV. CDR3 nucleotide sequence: TGTGCCAGCAGCTTAGGCATCAGAACTAGCGCTTATGAGCAGTTCTTC. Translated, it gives CASSLGIRTSAYEQFF.

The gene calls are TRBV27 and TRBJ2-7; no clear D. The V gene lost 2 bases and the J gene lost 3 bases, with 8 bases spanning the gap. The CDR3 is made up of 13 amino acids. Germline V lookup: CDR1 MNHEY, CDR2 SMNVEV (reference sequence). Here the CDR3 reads CASSLLSGYEQYV. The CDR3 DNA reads TGTGCCAGCAGTTTACTCTCAGGCTACGAGCAGTACGTC.

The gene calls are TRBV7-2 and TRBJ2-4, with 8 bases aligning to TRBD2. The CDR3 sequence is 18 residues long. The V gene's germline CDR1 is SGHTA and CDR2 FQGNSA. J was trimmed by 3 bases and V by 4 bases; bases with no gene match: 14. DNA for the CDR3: TGTGCCAGCAGCTCCGTAGCGGGAACTTCTTCAGACAAAAACATTCAGTACTTC. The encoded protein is CASSSVAGTSSDKNIQYF.

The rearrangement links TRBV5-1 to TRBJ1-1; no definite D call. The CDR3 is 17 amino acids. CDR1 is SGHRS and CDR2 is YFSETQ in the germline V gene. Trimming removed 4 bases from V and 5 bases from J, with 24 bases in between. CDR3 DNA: TGCGCCAGCAGCCTCGACCTTACGCGGGTACCCGGGACTGAAGCTTTCTTT. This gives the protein CASSLDLTRVPGTEAFF.

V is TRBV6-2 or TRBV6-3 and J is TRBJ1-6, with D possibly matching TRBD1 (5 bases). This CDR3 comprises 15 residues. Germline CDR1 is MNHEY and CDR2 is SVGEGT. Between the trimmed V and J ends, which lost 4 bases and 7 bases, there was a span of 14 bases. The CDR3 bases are TGTGCCAGCAGTTCTCCGTCGACAGTCAATTCACCCCTCCACTTT. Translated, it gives CASSSPSTVNSPLHF.

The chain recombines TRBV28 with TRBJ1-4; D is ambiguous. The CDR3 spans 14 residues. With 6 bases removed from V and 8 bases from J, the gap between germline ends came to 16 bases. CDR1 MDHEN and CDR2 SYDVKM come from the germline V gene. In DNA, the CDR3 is TGTGCCAGCAGACCCCACGGGCCGGGGGAAAAACTGTTTTTT. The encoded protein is CASRPHGPGEKLFF. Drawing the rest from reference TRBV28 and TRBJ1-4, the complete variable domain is DVKVTQSSRYLVKRTGEKVFLECVQDMDHENMFWYRQDPGLGLRLIYFSYDVKMKEKGDIPEGYSVSREKKERFSLILESASTNQTSMYLCASRPHGPGEKLFFGSGTQLSVL.

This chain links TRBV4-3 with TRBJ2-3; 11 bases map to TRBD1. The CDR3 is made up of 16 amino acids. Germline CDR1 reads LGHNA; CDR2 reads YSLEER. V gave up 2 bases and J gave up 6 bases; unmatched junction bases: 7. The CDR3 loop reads CASSQPAGQGDDTQYF. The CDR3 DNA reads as TGCGCCAGCAGCCAACCCGCGGGACAGGGGGACGATACGCAGTATTTT.